This is a list of T cell receptor beta chains from one sample in a study of CD8+ T cells in alopecia areata. The data were produced by immunoSEQ multiplex PCR, yet TCRdb's version contains in-frame clones alone and is incomplete. In the table there are roughly 200,000 clones, under 60% of which are singletons. Sample: CD8+ T cells sorted from blood, taken at week 24, from a patient treated with tofacitinib. The receptors here all came from a human donor with alopecia areata. CDR3s include the opening cysteine and the closing phenylalanine or tryptophan. A D gene is named only where the DNA matches it firmly. Clone size is given for some rows only: seen once, a few or many times, or a class if the clone is expanded.

V: TRBV9
size: -
J: TRBJ1-2
D: -
DNA: TGTGCCAGCAGCGCCTACGTTAGATCGGACAGAGATGGCTACACCTTC
CDR3: CASSAYVRSDRDGYTF

V: TRBV25-1
size: few
J: TRBJ2-7
D: -
DNA: TGTGCCAGCAGTGGAGGGTTTAGGGCCAACGAGCAGTACTTC
CDR3: CASSGGFRANEQYF

V: TRBV2
size: -
J: TRBJ2-3
D: -
DNA: TGTGCCAGCAGTGAGCGTGGCCAGGCGAGCACAGATACGCAGTATTTT
CDR3: CASSERGQASTDTQYF

V: TRBV6-5
size: -
J: TRBJ1-1
D: -
DNA: TGTGCCAGCAGTTCCCCCGGGGGGCCCACTGAAGCTTTCTTT
CDR3: CASSSPGGPTEAFF

V: TRBV6-1
size: few
J: TRBJ2-7
D: TRBD2
DNA: TGTGCCAGCAGTGAAGTGGCTAGCGGGGAATACGAGCAGTACTTC
CDR3: CASSEVASGEYEQYF

V: TRBV2
size: few
J: TRBJ2-1
D: -
DNA: TGTGCCAACGCGGTTGGGGGCCACGCTGAGCAGTTCTTC
CDR3: CANAVGGHAEQFF

V: TRBV30
size: -
J: TRBJ1-5
D: TRBD1
DNA: TGTGCCTGGAGTAAGGACAGGGTTAATCAGCCCCAGCATTTT
CDR3: CAWSKDRVNQPQHF

V: TRBV27
size: -
J: TRBJ2-5
D: -
DNA: TGTGCCAGCAGTTTAGGAGGCCCGGGGCTAATTGAGACCCAGTACTTC
CDR3: CASSLGGPGLIETQYF

V: TRBV7-9
size: -
J: TRBJ1-2
D: -
DNA: TGTGCCAGCACCGTTGACAGGTCTTATGGCTACACCTTC
CDR3: CASTVDRSYGYTF

V: TRBV30
size: -
J: TRBJ1-1
D: -
DNA: TGTGCCTGGAGTCTTACCCGGATGAACACTGAAGCTTTCTTT
CDR3: CAWSLTRMNTEAFF

V: TRBV12-5
size: few
J: TRBJ1-2
D: -
DNA: TGTGCTAGTGGTTTGCCTAGGACAGTATCTAACTATGGCTACACCTTC
CDR3: CASGLPRTVSNYGYTF

V: TRBV10-3
size: -
J: TRBJ2-3
D: -
DNA: TGTGCCATCAGTGAGTCCGGACCAACGATCTTGGATACGCAGTATTTT
CDR3: CAISESGPTILDTQYF

V: TRBV9
size: -
J: TRBJ2-4
D: TRBD1
DNA: TGTGCCAGCAGCGTATCGGCAGGGGGTACGAGCCAGGACATTCAGTACTTC
CDR3: CASSVSAGGTSQDIQYF

V: TRBV29-1
size: -
J: TRBJ2-7
D: TRBD1
DNA: TGCAGCGTCCAGGGACAGGCAATGGATCAGTACTTC
CDR3: CSVQGQAMDQYF

V: TRBV19
size: -
J: TRBJ2-2
D: -
DNA: TGTGCCAGTAGTATAGACTCTCTGAACACCGGGGAGCTGTTTTTT
CDR3: CASSIDSLNTGELFF

V: TRBV30
size: -
J: TRBJ2-1
D: -
DNA: TGTGCCTGGGGTCCAGGGGACAATGAGCAGTTCTTC
CDR3: CAWGPGDNEQFF

V: TRBV4-1
size: -
J: TRBJ2-7
D: -
DNA: TGCGCCAGCAGCCAAGAATCAGGACTTAAAAGGCAGTACTTC
CDR3: CASSQESGLKRQYF

V: TRBV7-9
size: -
J: TRBJ2-5
D: TRBD1
DNA: TGTGCCAGCCGTCGCAGGGACAGACAAGAGACCCAGTACTTC
CDR3: CASRRRDRQETQYF

V: TRBV6-5
size: -
J: TRBJ1-1
D: -
DNA: TGTGCCAGCAGCCTCTTTGGTGGCGGGGACACTGAAGCTTTCTTT
CDR3: CASSLFGGGDTEAFF

V: TRBV4-1
size: -
J: TRBJ1-5
D: -
DNA: TGCGCCAGCAGCCAAGTGGAGGGGAATCAGCCCCAGCATTTT
CDR3: CASSQVEGNQPQHF

V: TRBV27
size: -
J: TRBJ2-7
D: -
DNA: TGTGCCAGCAGTCCCCGCAGGGTCTACGAGCAGTACTTC
CDR3: CASSPRRVYEQYF

V: TRBV15
size: once
J: TRBJ2-4
D: -
DNA: TGTGCCACCAGCAGAACCCAGGGGGCCAAAAACATTCAGTACTTC
CDR3: CATSRTQGAKNIQYF

V: TRBV29-1
size: few
J: TRBJ2-2
D: -
DNA: TGCAGCGTCGGGACCACCGGGGAGCTGTTTTTT
CDR3: CSVGTTGELFF

V: TRBV6-5
size: -
J: TRBJ2-5
D: -
DNA: TGTGCCAGCAGTTACAAGGCAGGAGGCGAGACCCAGTACTTC
CDR3: CASSYKAGGETQYF

V: TRBV29-1
size: few
J: TRBJ2-7
D: -
DNA: TGCAGCGTTGGGACGGATGACTCCTACGAGCAGTACTTC
CDR3: CSVGTDDSYEQYF

V: TRBV7-2
size: -
J: TRBJ2-3
D: -
DNA: TGTGCCAGCAGCTTCAACGGACCAGATACGCAGTATTTT
CDR3: CASSFNGPDTQYF

V: TRBV20-1
size: -
J: TRBJ1-1
D: -
DNA: TGCAGTGCTAGAATGGGGGGTGAAGCTTTCTTT
CDR3: CSARMGGEAFF

V: TRBV7-2
size: few
J: TRBJ1-2
D: TRBD1
DNA: TGTGCCAGCAGCTTAGGGGACAGACCATATGGCTACACCTTC
CDR3: CASSLGDRPYGYTF

V: TRBV7-9
size: -
J: TRBJ2-1
D: -
DNA: TGTGCCAGCAGCTTTCCTTCAACGGGACTTCCTTCCTACAATGAGCAGTTCTTC
CDR3: CASSFPSTGLPSYNEQFF

V: TRBV4-1
size: -
J: TRBJ1-2
D: -
DNA: TGCGCCAGCAGCCAAGATGGCAGGGACTCTAACTATGGCTACACCTTC
CDR3: CASSQDGRDSNYGYTF

V: TRBV27
size: few
J: TRBJ1-2
D: -
DNA: TGTGCCAGCAGTTTACTCCCAGTTAACTATGGCTACACCTTC
CDR3: CASSLLPVNYGYTF

V: TRBV7-9
size: -
J: TRBJ1-6
D: -
DNA: TGTGCCAGCAGCTTAGCCGTCGACAGACATTCACCCCTCCACTTT
CDR3: CASSLAVDRHSPLHF

V: TRBV6-5
size: -
J: TRBJ2-3
D: TRBD2
DNA: TGTGCCAGCAGTTCCCTAGCGGGGGGGCGTACAGATACGCAGTATTTT
CDR3: CASSSLAGGRTDTQYF

V: TRBV2
size: -
J: TRBJ2-2
D: -
DNA: TGTGCCAGCAGGGGACGCGGGGAGCTGTTTTTT
CDR3: CASRGRGELFF

V: TRBV30
size: -
J: TRBJ1-1
D: -
DNA: TGTGCCTGGAGTCCCGGGGGGAACACTGAAGCTTTCTTT
CDR3: CAWSPGGNTEAFF

V: TRBV6-4
size: -
J: TRBJ1-1
D: TRBD1
DNA: TGTGCCAGCAGCCGGACAGGGGGAGGCACTGAAGCTTTCTTT
CDR3: CASSRTGGGTEAFF

V: TRBV5-1
size: -
J: TRBJ1-4
D: -
DNA: TGCGCCAGCAGCTTGGACGGCCTGGGCAGTGAAAAACTGTTTTTT
CDR3: CASSLDGLGSEKLFF

V: TRBV6-5
size: few
J: TRBJ1-2
D: TRBD1
DNA: TGTGCCAGCAAGGACAGGGGAGGCTATGGCTACACCTTC
CDR3: CASKDRGGYGYTF

V: TRBV7-6
size: -
J: TRBJ2-7
D: -
DNA: TGTGCCAGCAGCTTAGCCCCGACCAAAGGCTACGAGCAGTACTTC
CDR3: CASSLAPTKGYEQYF

V: TRBV2
size: once
J: TRBJ2-2
D: -
DNA: TGTGCCAGCAGTGATCGATACAGGCCCGGGGAGCTGTTTTTT
CDR3: CASSDRYRPGELFF

V: TRBV7-8
size: -
J: TRBJ2-5
D: -
DNA: TGTGCCAGCAGTGTAGCCGGGGCAGAGACCCAGTACTTC
CDR3: CASSVAGAETQYF

V: TRBV7-9
size: -
J: TRBJ2-1
D: -
DNA: TGTGCCAGCAGCCCGGGCTACAGGGATTCCTACAATGAGCAGTTCTTC
CDR3: CASSPGYRDSYNEQFF

V: TRBV23-1
size: -
J: TRBJ2-1
D: -
DNA: TGCGCCAGCAGTCTCGATTTAGCTAGCAATGAGCAGTTCTTC
CDR3: CASSLDLASNEQFF

V: TRBV9
size: few
J: TRBJ1-1
D: -
DNA: TGTGCCAGCAGCGTAGTAAACAGCCTGAACACTGAAGCTTTCTTT
CDR3: CASSVVNSLNTEAFF

V: TRBV5-1
size: few
J: TRBJ2-7
D: -
DNA: TGCGCCAGCAGCTTGGCACTCCGAAACGAGCAGTACTTC
CDR3: CASSLALRNEQYF

V: TRBV9
size: -
J: TRBJ2-1
D: TRBD1
DNA: TGTGCCAGCAGCGTGGGGACAGGGCCCAATGAGCAGTTCTTC
CDR3: CASSVGTGPNEQFF